The present T cell receptor beta chain was sequenced within a study of PD-1 blockade in classical Hodgkin lymphoma. Study-wide results and caveats: A reduction in baseline TCR diversity was reportedly seen in newly diagnosed patients relative to healthy donors. The authors have not defined what causes the repertoire differences, possibly disease activity or prior therapy.

Assay used: immunoSEQ multiplex PCR; TCRdb lists only in-frame clones, some missing. The data contain under 80,000 clones, more than 85% of them singletons. This clone was counted a single time. No antigen is known for it. The time point was: newly diagnosed, previously untreated cHL patient sample. Comparator PBMCs were from newly diagnosed, untreated classical Hodgkin lymphoma. The germline CDR1 and CDR2 sequences are SGHDN and FVKESK. With 10 bases clipped from V and 3 bases from J, the junction kept 10 bases outside the gene matches. There are 15 residues in the CDR3. Material: peripheral blood mononuclear cells (PBMCs). The source is a human donor with classical Hodgkin lymphoma. The V and J genes are TRBV14 and TRBJ2-3, with 10 bases that match TRBD2. The CDR3 reads CATHLAGGGTDTQYF. The CDR3 DNA is TGTGCCACCCATTTAGCGGGAGGTGGTACAGATACGCAGTATTTT.